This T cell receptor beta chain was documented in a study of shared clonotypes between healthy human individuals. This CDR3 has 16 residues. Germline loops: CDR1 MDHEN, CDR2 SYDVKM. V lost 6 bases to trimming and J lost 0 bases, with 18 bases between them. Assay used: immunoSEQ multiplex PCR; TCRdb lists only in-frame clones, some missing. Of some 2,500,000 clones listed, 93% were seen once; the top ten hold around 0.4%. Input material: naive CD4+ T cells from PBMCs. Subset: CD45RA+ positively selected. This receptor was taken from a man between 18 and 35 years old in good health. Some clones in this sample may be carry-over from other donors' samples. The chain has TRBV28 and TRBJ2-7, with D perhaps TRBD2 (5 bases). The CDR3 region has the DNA TGTGCCAGCAGGATACCCACGGGGTTCAACTCCTACGAGCAGTACTTC. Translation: CASRIPTGFNSYEQYF.